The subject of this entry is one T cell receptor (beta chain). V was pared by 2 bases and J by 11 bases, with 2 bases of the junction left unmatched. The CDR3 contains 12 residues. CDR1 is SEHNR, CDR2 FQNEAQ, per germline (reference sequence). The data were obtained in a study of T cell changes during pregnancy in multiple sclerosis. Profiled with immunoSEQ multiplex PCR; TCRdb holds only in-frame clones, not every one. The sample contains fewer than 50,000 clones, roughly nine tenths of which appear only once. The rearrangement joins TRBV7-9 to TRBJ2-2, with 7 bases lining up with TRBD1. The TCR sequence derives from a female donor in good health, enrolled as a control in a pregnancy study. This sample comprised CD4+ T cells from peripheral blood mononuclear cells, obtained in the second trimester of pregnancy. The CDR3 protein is CASSLLGGELFF. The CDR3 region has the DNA TGTGCCAGCAGCTTATTAGGGGGCGAGCTGTTTTTT. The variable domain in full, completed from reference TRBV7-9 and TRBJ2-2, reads DTGVSQNPRHKITKRGQNVTFRCDPISEHNRLYWYRQTLGQGPEFLTYFQNEAQLEKSRLLSDRFSAERPKGSFSTLEIQRTEQGDSAMYLCASSLLGGELFFGEGSRLTVL.